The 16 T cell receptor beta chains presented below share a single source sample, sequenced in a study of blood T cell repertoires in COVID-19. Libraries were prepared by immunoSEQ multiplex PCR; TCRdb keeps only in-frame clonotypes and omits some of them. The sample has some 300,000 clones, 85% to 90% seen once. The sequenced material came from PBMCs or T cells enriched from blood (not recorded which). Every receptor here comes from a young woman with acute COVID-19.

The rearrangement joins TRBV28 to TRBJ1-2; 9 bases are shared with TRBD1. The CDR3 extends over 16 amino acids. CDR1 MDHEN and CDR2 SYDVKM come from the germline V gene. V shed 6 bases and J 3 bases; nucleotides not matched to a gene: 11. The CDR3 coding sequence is TGTGCCAGCAGACCTTACCGGGACAGGGCGGACTATGGCTACACCTTC. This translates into CASRPYRDRADYGYTF.

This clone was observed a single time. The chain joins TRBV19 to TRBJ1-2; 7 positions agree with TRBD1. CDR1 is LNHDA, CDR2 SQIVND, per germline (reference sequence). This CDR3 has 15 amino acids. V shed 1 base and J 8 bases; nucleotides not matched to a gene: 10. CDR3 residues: CASSIGTGTDRGYTF. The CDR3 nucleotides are TGTGCCAGTAGTATAGGCACTGGGACAGATCGGGGCTACACCTTC.

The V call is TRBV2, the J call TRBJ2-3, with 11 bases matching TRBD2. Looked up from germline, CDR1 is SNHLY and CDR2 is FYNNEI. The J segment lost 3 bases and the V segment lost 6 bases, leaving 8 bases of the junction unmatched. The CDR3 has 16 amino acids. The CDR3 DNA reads TGTGCCAGCAGCCATCCCACTAGCGGGAGTACAGATACGCAGTATTTT. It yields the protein CASSHPTSGSTDTQYF.

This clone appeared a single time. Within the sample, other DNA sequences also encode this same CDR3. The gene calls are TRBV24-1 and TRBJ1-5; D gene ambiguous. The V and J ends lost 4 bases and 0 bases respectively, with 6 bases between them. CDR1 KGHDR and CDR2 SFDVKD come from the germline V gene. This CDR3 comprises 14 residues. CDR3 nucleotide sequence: TGTGCCACCAGTGACTTATATAGCAATCAGCCCCAGCATTTT. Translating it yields CATSDLYSNQPQHF.

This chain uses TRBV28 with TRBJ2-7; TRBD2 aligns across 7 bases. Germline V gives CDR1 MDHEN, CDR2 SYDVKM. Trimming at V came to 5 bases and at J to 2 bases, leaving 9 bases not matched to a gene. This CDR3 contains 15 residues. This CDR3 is CASSTGLEPTYEQYF. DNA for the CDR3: TGTGCCAGCAGTACAGGACTAGAACCTACCTACGAGCAGTACTTC.

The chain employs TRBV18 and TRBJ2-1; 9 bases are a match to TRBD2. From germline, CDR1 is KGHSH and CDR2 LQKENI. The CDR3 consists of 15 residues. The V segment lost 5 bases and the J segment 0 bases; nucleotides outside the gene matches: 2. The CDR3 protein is CASSFSGSSYNEQFF. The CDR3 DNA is TGTGCCAGCTCATTTAGCGGGAGCTCCTACAATGAGCAGTTCTTC.

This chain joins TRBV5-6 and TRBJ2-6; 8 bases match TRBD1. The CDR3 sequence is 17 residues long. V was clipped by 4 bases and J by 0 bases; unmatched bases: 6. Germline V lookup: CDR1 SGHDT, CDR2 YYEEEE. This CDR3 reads CASSRGTGSSGANVLTF. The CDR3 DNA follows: TGTGCCAGCAGCCGCGGGACAGGTAGCTCTGGGGCCAACGTCCTGACTTTC.

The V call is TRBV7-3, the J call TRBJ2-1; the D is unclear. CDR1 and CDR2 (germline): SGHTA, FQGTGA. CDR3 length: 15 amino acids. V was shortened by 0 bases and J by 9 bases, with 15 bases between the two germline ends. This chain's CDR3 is CASSLTSTILGEQFF. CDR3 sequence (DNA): TGTGCCAGCAGCTTAACTAGCACCATTCTCGGTGAGCAGTTCTTC.

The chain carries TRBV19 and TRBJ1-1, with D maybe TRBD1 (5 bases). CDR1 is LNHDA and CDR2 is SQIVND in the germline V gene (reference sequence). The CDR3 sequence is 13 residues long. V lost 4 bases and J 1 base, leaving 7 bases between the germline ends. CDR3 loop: CASSRTPNTEAFF. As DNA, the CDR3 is TGTGCCAGTAGTAGGACACCGAACACTGAAGCTTTCTTT.

The CDR3, as DNA: TGTGCCAGCAGCCCGGACAGGGAGCAGCCCCAGCATTTT. This gives the protein CASSPDREQPQHF. The rearrangement joins TRBV12-3 or TRBV12-4 to TRBJ1-5; 8 nucleotides align to TRBD1. V was pared by 6 bases and J by 7 bases, with 5 bases of the junction left unmatched. The CDR3 extends over 13 amino acids.

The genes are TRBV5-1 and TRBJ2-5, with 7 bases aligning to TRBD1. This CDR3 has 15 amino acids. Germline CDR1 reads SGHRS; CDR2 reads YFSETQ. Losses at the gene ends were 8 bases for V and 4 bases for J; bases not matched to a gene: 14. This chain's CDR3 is CASGDPGGIGETQYF. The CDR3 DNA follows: TGCGCCAGTGGGGATCCAGGGGGTATTGGAGAGACCCAGTACTTC.

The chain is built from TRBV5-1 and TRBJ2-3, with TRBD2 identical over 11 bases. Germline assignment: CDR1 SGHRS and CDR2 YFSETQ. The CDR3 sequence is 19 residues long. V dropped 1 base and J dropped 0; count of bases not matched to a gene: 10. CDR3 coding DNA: TGCGCCAGCAGCTTGACCTCGGTAGCGGGAGGGCCTAGCACAGATACGCAGTATTTT. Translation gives CASSLTSVAGGPSTDTQYF.

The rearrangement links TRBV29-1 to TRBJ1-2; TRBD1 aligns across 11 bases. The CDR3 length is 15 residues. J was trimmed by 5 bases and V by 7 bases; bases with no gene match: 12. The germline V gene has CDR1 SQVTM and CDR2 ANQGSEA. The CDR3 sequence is CSAQTGDRGFYGYTF. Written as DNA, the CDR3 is TGCAGCGCTCAGACGGGGGACAGGGGGTTTTATGGCTACACCTTC.

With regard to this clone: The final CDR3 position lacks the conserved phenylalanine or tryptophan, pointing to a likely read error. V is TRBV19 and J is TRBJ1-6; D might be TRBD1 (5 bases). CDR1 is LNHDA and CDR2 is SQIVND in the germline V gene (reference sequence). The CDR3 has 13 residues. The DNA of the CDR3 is TGTGCCGGTAGTCCCGGACAAAATCCACCCCTCCACTCT. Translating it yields CAGSPGQNPPLHS.

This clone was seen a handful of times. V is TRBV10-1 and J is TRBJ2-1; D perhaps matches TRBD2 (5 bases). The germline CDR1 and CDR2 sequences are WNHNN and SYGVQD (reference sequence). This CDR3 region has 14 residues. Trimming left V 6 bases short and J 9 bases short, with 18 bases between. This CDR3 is CASRLVGILCEQFF. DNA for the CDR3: TGCGCCAGCAGACTCGTCGGGATCCTCTGTGAGCAGTTCTTC.

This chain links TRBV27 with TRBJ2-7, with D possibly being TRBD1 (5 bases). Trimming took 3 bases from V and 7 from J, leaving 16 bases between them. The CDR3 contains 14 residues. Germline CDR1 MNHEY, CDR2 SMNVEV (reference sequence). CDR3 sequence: CASSLQGTTLEQYF. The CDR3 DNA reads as TGTGCCAGCAGTTTGCAGGGAACTACGCTGGAGCAGTACTTC.